Below are 5 T cell receptor beta chains sequenced from a single sample in a study of control samples from healthy donors and cancer patients. Using immunoSEQ multiplex PCR, the repertoire was profiled, and TCRdb retains in-frame clones only, with some absent. The repertoire includes roughly 70,000 clones, over 75% of them detected once, and under 30% sits in the top ten. Sequenced input: blood. These receptors came from a man aged 45-65 years in good health.

J is TRBJ1-2 and V is TRBV28; 7 bases align to TRBD1. This CDR3 is 13 amino acids long. CDR1 is MDHEN and CDR2 is SYDVKM in the germline V gene. With V trimmed by 5 bases and J by 5 bases, 5 bases remained unmatched. The CDR3 DNA sequence: TGTGCCAGCAGTCCCGGGACAGAGTATGGCTACACCTTC. Residues: CASSPGTEYGYTF.

The table lists this clone with a count of one. The chain recombines TRBV5-5 with TRBJ1-1, with D maybe TRBD1 (6 bases). The germline V and J ends were trimmed by 6 bases and 1 base, with 13 bases remaining between them. Germline V gene sequence: CDR1 SGHKS, CDR2 YYEKEE (reference sequence). The CDR3 length is 14 residues. CDR3 protein: CASTLRTANTEAFF. CDR3 nucleotide sequence: TGTGCCAGCACCCTACGGACAGCGAACACTGAAGCTTTCTTT.

This clone has only a few counts. The J gene is TRBJ1-5, the V gene TRBV10-1, with D unclear. The germline V gene has CDR1 WNHNN and CDR2 SYGVQD (reference sequence). V was pared by 3 bases and J by 1 base, with 4 bases between. The CDR3 contains 13 residues. The CDR3 DNA reads TGCGCCAGCAGTGAACAAAGCAATCAGCCCCAGCATTTT. Its protein product is CASSEQSNQPQHF.

The gene calls are TRBV27 and TRBJ2-2; D is possibly TRBD1 (5 bases). Trimming took off 5 bases at V and 2 bases at J, with 9 bases between the two ends. Germline V gives CDR1 MNHEY, CDR2 SMNVEV (reference sequence). The CDR3 loop spans 14 amino acids. The CDR3 coding sequence is TGTGCCAGCAGTACGCAGGGTAACACCGGGGAGCTGTTTTTT. It is translated as CASSTQGNTGELFF.

The chain uses TRBV3-1 (or the pseudogene TRBV3-2) and TRBJ2-1; D is undetermined. V lost 0 bases and J lost 8, with 8 bases in between. CDR1 and CDR2 from the germline V gene are LGHDT and YNNKEL (reference sequence). The CDR3 is 13 amino acids. CDR3 loop: CASSQDRRDEQFF. CDR3 DNA sequence: TGTGCCAGCAGCCAAGATCGCCGCGATGAGCAGTTCTTC.